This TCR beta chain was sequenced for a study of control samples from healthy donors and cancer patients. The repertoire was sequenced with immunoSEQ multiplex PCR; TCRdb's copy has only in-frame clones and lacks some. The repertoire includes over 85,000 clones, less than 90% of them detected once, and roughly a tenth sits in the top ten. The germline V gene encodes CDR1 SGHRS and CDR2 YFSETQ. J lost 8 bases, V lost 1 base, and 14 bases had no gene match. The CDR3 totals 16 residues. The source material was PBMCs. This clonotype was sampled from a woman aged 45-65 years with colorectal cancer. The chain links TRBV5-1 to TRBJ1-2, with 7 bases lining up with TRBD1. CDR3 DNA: TGCGCCAGCAGCTTGATTGGACAGGCCCATAGGGGGGGCTACACCTTC. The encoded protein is CASSLIGQAHRGGYTF.